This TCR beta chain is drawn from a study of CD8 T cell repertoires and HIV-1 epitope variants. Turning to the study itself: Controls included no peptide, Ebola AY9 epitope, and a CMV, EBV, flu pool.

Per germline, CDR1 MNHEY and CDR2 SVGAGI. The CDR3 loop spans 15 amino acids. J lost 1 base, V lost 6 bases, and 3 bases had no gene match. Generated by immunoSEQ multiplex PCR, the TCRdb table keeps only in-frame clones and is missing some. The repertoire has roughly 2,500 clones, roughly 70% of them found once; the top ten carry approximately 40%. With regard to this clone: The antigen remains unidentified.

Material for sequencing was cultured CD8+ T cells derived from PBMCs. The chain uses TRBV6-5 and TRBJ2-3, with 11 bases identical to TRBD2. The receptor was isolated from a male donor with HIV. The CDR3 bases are TGTGCCAGCAGGCTACTAGCGGGGGGCACAGATACGCAGTATTTT. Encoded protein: CASRLLAGGTDTQYF.